The clone carrying this T cell receptor beta chain was observed a handful of times. Its cognate antigen is unknown. TCRdb re-derived calls from the reads in MiXCR, one entry per CDR3 protein. The data show 250,000 to 300,000 distinct CDR3 sequences, with roughly a fifth seen just once and roughly 20% held by the top ten. The data were taken from a study of T cell repertoires in cytomegalovirus infection. Across the whole study: Public TCR beta signatures indicated both CMV infection and matching HLA type.

The CDR3 length is 12 residues. V shed 4 bases and J shed 0 bases, with 6 bases lying between them. CDR1 and CDR2 (germline): GTSNPN, SVGIG (reference sequence). The receptor's source is a human donor in good health (CMV status not recorded). Some clones in this sample may be carry-over from other donors' samples. Sequences were derived from cultured PBMCs, sampled from culture after CMV antigen stimulation. The V call is TRBV30, the J call TRBJ1-1; D is undetermined. CDR3 nucleotide sequence: TGTGCCTGGATTTCGCTGAACACTGAAGCTTTCTTT. Translated: CAWISLNTEAFF.